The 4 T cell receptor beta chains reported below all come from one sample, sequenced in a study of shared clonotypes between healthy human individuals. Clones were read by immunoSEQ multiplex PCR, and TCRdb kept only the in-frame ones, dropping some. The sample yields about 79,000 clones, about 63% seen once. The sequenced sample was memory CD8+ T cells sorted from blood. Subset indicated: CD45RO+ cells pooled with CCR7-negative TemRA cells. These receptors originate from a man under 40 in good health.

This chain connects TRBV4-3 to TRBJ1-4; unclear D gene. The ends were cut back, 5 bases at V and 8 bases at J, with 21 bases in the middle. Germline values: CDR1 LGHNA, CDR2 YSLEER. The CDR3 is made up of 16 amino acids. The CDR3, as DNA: TGCGCCAGCAGCGGGGAGGAGTGGCGCCCTCGCGAAAAACTGTTTTTT. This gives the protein CASSGEEWRPREKLFF.

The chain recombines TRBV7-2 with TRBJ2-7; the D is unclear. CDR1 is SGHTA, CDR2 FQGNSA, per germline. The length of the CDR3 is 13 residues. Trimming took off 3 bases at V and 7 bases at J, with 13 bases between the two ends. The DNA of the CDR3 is TGTGCCAGCAGCTTTGAGCAGCTTGGGGAGCAGTACTTC. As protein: CASSFEQLGEQYF.

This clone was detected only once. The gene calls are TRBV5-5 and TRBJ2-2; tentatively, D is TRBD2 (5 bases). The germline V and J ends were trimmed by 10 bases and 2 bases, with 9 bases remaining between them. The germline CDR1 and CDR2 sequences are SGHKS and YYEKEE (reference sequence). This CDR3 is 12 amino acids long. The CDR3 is CALLANTGELFF. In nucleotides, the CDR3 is TGTGCCCTTCTAGCTAACACCGGGGAGCTGTTTTTT.

As DNA, the CDR3 is TGTGCCAGCAGTCGCAGAACTAGCTCGAATGAGCAGTTCTTC. It specifies CASSRRTSSNEQFF. The chain employs TRBV27 and TRBJ2-1; tentative D call: TRBD2 (6 bases). Germline-derived CDR1 and CDR2 are MNHEY and SMNVEV (reference sequence). Trimming cost V 5 bases and J 7 bases, with 15 bases left between them. This CDR3 has 14 amino acids.